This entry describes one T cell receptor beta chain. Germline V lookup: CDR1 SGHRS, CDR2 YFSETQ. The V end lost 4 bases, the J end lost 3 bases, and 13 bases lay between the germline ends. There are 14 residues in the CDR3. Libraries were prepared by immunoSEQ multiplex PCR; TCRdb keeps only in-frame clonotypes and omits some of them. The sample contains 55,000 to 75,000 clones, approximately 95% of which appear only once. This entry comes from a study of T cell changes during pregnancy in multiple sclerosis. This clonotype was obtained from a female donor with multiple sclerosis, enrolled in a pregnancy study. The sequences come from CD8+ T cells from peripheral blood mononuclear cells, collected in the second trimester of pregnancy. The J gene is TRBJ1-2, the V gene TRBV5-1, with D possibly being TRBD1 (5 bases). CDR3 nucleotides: TGCGCCAGCAGCCCGCGGGGGGACCACTATGGCTACACCTTC. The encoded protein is CASSPRGDHYGYTF.